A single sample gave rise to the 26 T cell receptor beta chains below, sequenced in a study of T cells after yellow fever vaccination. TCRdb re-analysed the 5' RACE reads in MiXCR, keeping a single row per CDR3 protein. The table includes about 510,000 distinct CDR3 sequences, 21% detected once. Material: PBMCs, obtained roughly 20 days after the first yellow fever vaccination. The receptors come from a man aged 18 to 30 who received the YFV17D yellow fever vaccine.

CDR3 loop: CASTRDRTDPRTQYF. CDR3 DNA sequence: TGCGCCAGCACCCGGGACAGGACAGATCCCAGGACGCAGTATTTT. V and J are TRBV5-1 and TRBJ2-3; 8 bases agree with TRBD1. CDR1 is SGHRS, CDR2 YFSETQ, per germline. This CDR3 spans 15 amino acids. V lost 6 bases to trimming and J lost 9 bases; unmatched junction nucleotides: 15.

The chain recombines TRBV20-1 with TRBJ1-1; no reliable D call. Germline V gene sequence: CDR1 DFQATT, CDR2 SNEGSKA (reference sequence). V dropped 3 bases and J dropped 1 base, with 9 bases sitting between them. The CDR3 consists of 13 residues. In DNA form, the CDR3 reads TGCAGTGCTAGCCTTTCCGGGAACACTGAAGCTTTCTTT. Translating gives CSASLSGNTEAFF.

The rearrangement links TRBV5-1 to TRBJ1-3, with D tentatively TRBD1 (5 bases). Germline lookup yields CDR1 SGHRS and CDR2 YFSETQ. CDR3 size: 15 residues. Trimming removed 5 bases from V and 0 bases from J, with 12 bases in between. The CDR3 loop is CASRGGEHSGNTIYF. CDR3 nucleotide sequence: TGCGCCAGCAGGGGAGGGGAACACTCTGGAAACACCATATATTTT.

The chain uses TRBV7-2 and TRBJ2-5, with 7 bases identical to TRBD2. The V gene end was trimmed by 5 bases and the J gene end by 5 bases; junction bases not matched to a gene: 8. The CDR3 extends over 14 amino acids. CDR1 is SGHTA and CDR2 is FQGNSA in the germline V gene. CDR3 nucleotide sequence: TGTGCCAGCAGCCGAGGCGGGGAGGGGGAGACCCAGTACTTC. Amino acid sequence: CASSRGGEGETQYF.

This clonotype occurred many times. CDR3 region: CASSLQRETQYF. CDR3 bases: TGTGCCAGCAGCCTTCAGAGGGAGACCCAGTACTTC. The chain is built from TRBV7-2 and TRBJ2-5; D is unclear. CDR3 size: 12 residues. The V end was cut by 5 bases, the J end by 5 bases, with 9 bases between. Germline-derived CDR1 and CDR2 are SGHTA and FQGNSA.

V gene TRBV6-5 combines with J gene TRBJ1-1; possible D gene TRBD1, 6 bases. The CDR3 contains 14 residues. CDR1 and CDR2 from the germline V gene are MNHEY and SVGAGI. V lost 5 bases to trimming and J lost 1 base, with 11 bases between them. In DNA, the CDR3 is TGTGCCAGCAGTAACGGACAGAGGAACACTGAAGCTTTCTTT. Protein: CASSNGQRNTEAFF.

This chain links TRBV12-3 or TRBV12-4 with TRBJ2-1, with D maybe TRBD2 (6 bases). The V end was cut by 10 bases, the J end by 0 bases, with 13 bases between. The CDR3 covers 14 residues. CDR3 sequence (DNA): TGTGCCACCTGGGCGGGGAGCTCCTACAATGAGCAGTTCTTC. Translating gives CATWAGSSYNEQFF.

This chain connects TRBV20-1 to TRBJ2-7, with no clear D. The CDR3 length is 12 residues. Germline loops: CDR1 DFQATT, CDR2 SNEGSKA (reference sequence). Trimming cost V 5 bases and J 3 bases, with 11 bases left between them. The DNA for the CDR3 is TGCAGTGCTGGCACGGGCAACTACGAGCAGTACGTC. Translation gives CSAGTGNYEQYV.

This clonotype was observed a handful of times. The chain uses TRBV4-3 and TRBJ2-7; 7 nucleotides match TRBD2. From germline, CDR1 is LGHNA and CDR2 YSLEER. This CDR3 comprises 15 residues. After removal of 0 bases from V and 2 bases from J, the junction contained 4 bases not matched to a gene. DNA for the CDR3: TGCGCCAGCAGCCAAGATCCTAGCGGAGCCTACGAGCAGTACGTC. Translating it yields CASSQDPSGAYEQYV.

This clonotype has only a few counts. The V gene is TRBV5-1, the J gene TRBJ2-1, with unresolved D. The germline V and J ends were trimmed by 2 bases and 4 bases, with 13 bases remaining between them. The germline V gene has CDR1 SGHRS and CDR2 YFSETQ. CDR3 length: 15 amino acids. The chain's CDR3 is CASSFQAEPYNEQFF. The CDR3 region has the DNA TGCGCCAGCAGCTTTCAGGCAGAACCTTACAATGAGCAGTTCTTC.

This chain's CDR3 is CASSFLAGGETQYF. CDR3 in DNA: TGTGCCAGCAGCTTTCTAGCGGGGGGTGAGACCCAGTACTTC. The chain has TRBV5-4 and TRBJ2-5; 11 bases agree with TRBD2. V was clipped by 2 bases and J by 5 bases; unmatched bases: 2. There are 14 residues in the CDR3. The germline gives CDR1 SGHNT, CDR2 YYREEE (reference sequence). Combining the CDR3 with reference TRBV5-4 and TRBJ2-5 gives the whole variable domain ETGVTQSPTHLIKTRGQQVTLRCSSQSGHNTVSWYQQALGQGPQFIFQYYREEENGRGNFPPRFSGLQFPNYSSELNVNALELDDSALYLCASSFLAGGETQYFGPGTRLLVL.

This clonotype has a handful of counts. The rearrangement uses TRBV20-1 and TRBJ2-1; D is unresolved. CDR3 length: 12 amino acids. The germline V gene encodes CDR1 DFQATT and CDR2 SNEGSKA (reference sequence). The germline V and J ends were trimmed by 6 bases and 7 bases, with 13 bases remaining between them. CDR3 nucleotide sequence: TGCAGTGCCCCAATTAGCAGAAATGAGCAGTTCTTC. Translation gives CSAPISRNEQFF.

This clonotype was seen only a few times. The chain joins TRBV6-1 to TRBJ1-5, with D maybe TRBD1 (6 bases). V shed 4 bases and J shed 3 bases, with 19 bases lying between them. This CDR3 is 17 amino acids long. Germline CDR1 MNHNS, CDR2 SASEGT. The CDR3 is CASSVSRGSILNQPQHF. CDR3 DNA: TGTGCCAGCAGTGTAAGTAGGGGGTCCATACTCAATCAGCCCCAGCATTTT.

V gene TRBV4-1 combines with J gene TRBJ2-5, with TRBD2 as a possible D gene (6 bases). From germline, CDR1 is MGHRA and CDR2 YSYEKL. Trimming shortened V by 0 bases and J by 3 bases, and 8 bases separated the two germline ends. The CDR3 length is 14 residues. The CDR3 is CASSQEASEETQYF. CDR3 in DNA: TGCGCCAGCAGCCAAGAGGCTAGCGAAGAGACCCAGTACTTC.

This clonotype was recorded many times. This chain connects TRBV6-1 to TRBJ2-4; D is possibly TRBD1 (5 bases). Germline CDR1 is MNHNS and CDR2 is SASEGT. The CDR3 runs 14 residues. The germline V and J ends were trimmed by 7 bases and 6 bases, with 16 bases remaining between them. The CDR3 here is CASKLQGRGNIQYF. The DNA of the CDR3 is TGTGCCAGCAAACTTCAGGGCCGAGGAAACATTCAGTACTTC.

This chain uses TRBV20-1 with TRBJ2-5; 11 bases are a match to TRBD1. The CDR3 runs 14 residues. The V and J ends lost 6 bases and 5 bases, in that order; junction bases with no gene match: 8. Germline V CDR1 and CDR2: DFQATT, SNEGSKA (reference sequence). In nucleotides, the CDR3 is TGCAGTGCACCTAGGACAGGGGGCGTGGAGACCCAGTACTTC. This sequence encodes CSAPRTGGVETQYF.

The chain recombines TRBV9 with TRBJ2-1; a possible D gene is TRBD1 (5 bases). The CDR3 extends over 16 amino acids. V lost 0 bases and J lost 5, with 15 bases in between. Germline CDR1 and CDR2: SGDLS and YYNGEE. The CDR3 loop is CASSVDAGLADNEQFF. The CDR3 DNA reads TGTGCCAGCAGCGTAGATGCAGGGCTGGCGGACAATGAGCAGTTCTTC.

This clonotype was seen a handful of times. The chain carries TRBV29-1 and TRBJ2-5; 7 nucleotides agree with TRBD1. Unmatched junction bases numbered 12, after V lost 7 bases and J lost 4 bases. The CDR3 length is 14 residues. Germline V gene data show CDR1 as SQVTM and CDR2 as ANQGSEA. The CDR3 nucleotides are TGCAGCGCCCTCGGGACCCCAGGGGGAGAGACCCAGTACTTC. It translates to CSALGTPGGETQYF.

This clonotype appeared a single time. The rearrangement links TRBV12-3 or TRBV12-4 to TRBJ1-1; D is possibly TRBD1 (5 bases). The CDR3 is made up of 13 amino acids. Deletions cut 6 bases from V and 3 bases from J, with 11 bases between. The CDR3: CASRLQVYTEAFF. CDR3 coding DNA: TGTGCCAGCAGATTACAGGTTTACACTGAAGCTTTCTTT.

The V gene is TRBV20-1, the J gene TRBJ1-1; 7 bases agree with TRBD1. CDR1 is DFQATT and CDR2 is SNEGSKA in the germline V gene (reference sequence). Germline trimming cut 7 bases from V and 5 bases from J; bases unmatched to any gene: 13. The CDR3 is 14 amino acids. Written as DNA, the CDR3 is TGCAGTGGGGTACAGGGGCAGGGCGGAACTGAAGCTTTCTTT. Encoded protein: CSGVQGQGGTEAFF.

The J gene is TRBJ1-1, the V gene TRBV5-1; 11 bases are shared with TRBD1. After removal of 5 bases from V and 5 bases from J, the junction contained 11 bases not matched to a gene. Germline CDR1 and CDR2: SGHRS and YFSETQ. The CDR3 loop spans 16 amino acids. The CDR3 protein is CASSTRTGGVYTEAFF. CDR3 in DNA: TGCGCCAGCAGTACTCGGACAGGGGGCGTCTATACTGAAGCTTTCTTT.

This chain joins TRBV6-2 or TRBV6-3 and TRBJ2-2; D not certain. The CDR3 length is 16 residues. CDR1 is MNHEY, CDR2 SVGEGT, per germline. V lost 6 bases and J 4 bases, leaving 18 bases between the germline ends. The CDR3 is CASSPIIPLATGELFF. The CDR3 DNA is TGTGCCAGCAGCCCTATAATCCCACTTGCCACCGGGGAGCTGTTTTTT.

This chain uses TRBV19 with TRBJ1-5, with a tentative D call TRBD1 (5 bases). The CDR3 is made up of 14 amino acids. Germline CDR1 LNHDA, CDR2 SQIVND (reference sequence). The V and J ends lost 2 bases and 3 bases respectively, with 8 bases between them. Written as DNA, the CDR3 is TGTGCCAGTAGTATACGACAGTTCAATCAGCCCCAGCATTTT. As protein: CASSIRQFNQPQHF.

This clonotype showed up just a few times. In nucleotides, the CDR3 is TGTGCCAGCAGCTTTCGGCCGAGAAATGAAAAACTGTTTTTT. Translation gives CASSFRPRNEKLFF. The chain joins TRBV7-6 to TRBJ1-4; D not certain. Germline values: CDR1 SGHVS, CDR2 FNYEAQ. The CDR3 length is 14 residues. V was cut by 3 bases and J by 5 bases, with 10 bases left in between.

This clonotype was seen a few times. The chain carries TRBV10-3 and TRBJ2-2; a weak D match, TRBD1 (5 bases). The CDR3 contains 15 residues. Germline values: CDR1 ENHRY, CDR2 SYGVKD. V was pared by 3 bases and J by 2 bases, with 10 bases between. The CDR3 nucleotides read TGTGCCATCAGTGAACAGACAGTTAACACCGGGGAGCTGTTTTTT. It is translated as CAISEQTVNTGELFF.

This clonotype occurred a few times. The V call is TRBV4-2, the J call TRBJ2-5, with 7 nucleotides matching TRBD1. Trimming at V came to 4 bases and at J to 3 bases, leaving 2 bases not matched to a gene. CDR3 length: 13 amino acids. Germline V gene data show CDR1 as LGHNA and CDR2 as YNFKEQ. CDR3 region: CASSLDRKETQYF. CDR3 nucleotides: TGTGCCAGCAGCCTGGACAGGAAAGAGACCCAGTACTTC.